This is a list of T cell receptor beta chains from one sample in a study of T cells expressing NK-cell markers. TCRdb reworked the 5' RACE reads into one entry per CDR3 protein, no DNA. This table holds some 500,000 distinct CDR3 sequences. Sequencing used blood T cells: a sorted CD56 or NKG2C T cell subset, CD4+ or CD8+ T cells, or bulk PBMC T cells (not recorded which). These receptors came from a woman aged 45-65 years in good health. CDR3s include the opening cysteine and the closing phenylalanine or tryptophan.

V gene: TRBV3-1; CDR3 length: 16; J gene: TRBJ2-1; CDR3 protein: CASSQDKEGRWNEQFF
V gene: TRBV27; CDR3 length: 16; J gene: TRBJ2-3; CDR3 protein: CASSLFAVSGTDTQYF
V gene: TRBV12-3/TRBV12-4; CDR3 length: 15; J gene: TRBJ1-5; CDR3 protein: CASSFGRGSNQPQHF
V gene: TRBV20-1; CDR3 length: 15; J gene: TRBJ2-5; CDR3 protein: CSASSARNLQETQYF
V gene: TRBV30; CDR3 length: 13; J gene: TRBJ2-3; CDR3 protein: CACRAGLGDTQYF
V gene: TRBV20-1; CDR3 length: 16; J gene: TRBJ2-5; CDR3 protein: CSAYKIGTSLQETQYF
V gene: TRBV7-8; CDR3 length: 16; J gene: TRBJ2-3; CDR3 protein: CASSLVAGGPRDTQYF
V gene: TRBV6-5; CDR3 length: 14; J gene: TRBJ1-6; CDR3 protein: CASSSPVYNSPLHF
V gene: TRBV4-2; CDR3 length: 12; J gene: TRBJ2-1; CDR3 protein: CASSQYLGKQFF
V gene: TRBV5-1; CDR3 length: 13; J gene: TRBJ2-3; CDR3 protein: CASSLLSRDTQYF
V gene: TRBV19; CDR3 length: 15; J gene: TRBJ2-1; CDR3 protein: CASSIIGGRGNEQFF
V gene: TRBV3-1; CDR3 length: 16; J gene: TRBJ2-1; CDR3 protein: CASSDKGGQVLYEQFF
V gene: TRBV7-3; CDR3 length: 17; J gene: TRBJ2-2; CDR3 protein: CASSLTGTGPNTGELFF
V gene: TRBV12-3/TRBV12-4; CDR3 length: 14; J gene: TRBJ2-7; CDR3 protein: CATSTRGRGGEQYF
V gene: TRBV7-2; CDR3 length: 17; J gene: TRBJ2-1; CDR3 protein: CASSRQTLARRNNEQFF
V gene: TRBV20-1; CDR3 length: 12; J gene: TRBJ2-3; CDR3 protein: CSASEGRDTQYF
V gene: TRBV12-3/TRBV12-4; CDR3 length: 14; J gene: TRBJ1-1; CDR3 protein: CASSEGALNTEAFF
V gene: TRBV10-2; CDR3 length: 14; J gene: TRBJ2-3; CDR3 protein: CASSRDSAADTQYF